What follows describes a single T cell receptor (beta chain). The data derive from a study of blood T cell repertoires in COVID-19. Study overall: T cells, B-cell-depleted T cells, or PBMCs provided the cDNA or gDNA that served as material.

In the authors' workflow: Reference gene primer amplification in the assay estimated nucleated cell counts. TCRdb keeps only in-frame clones here, not all; method: immunoSEQ multiplex PCR. That table furnishes V, J and clone size, whereas the DNA furnished D and trimming. The sample contains roughly 120,000 clones, about four fifths of which appear only once. Trimming removed 0 bases from V and 1 base from J, with 13 bases in between. In germline, CDR1 is LGHDT, CDR2 YNNKEL (reference sequence). The CDR3 loop spans 17 amino acids. The origin of this receptor is a woman older than 75 with acute or convalescent COVID-19. The chain uses TRBV3-1 (or the pseudogene TRBV3-2) and TRBJ2-1; D is unclear. Sequencing used peripheral blood. The CDR3 loop reads CASSQEGRRDSYNEQFF. The CDR3 DNA reads TGTGCCAGCAGCCAAGAAGGTCGGAGAGATTCCTACAATGAGCAGTTCTTC.